The clone carrying this T cell receptor (beta chain) was observed a few times. The antigen remains undetermined. Researchers tagged individual cDNA molecules with unique molecular identifiers. In TCRdb, the 5' RACE reads were re-called with MiXCR into one record per CDR3 protein. This sample has about 80,000 distinct CDR3 sequences, with roughly an eighth found just once. These data belong to a study of early T cells in non-severe SARS-CoV-2 infection. Study as a whole: From unsorted whole blood, bulk RNA was sequenced, and the chains remained unpaired. Study results and limitations: Clonotype matching in VDJdb favored anti-spike CD8 responses and did not capture private and CD4 specificities.

The CDR3 length is 15 residues. V lost 4 bases, J lost 7 bases, and 17 bases lay in between. From germline, CDR1 is SGHNT and CDR2 YENEEA. The TCR sequence derives from an adult who was a healthcare worker with PCR-confirmed SARS-CoV-2 infection or an uninfected control (not recorded which). The chain recombines TRBV11-3 with TRBJ2-1, with D possibly TRBD2 on 6 matching bases. Sequenced input: whole blood. In DNA form, the CDR3 reads TGTGCCAGCAGCTCACGGGACTGGAAACCGAATGAGCAGTTCTTC. Translating gives CASSSRDWKPNEQFF.